These T cell receptor beta chains were read from a single sample in a study of blood T cell repertoires in COVID-19. The table came from immunoSEQ multiplex PCR; TCRdb's copy has only in-frame clones and leaves some out. The table records fewer than 350,000 clones, 85% to 90% of them present only once. Sequenced material: peripheral blood. The receptors stem from a young woman with COVID-19, enrolled during active disease. Each CDR3 is given without its conserved first and last residue.

V: TRBV27
J: TRBJ2-2
CDR3: ASSPLAGGPGELF

V: TRBV9
J: TRBJ2-5
CDR3: ASSADRSTGTQY

V: TRBV28
J: TRBJ1-5
CDR3: ASTPRSSRQPQH

V: TRBV15
J: TRBJ2-7
CDR3: ATSSPEGRSRRSYEQY

V: TRBV5-1
J: TRBJ2-7
CDR3: ASSLVQGTPYEQY

V: TRBV14
J: TRBJ2-1
CDR3: ASSQLAGFAGEQF

V: TRBV18
J: TRBJ2-6
CDR3: ASSLGDRPVLAGANVLT

V: TRBV21-1
J: TRBJ1-3
CDR3: AINRGAGNTIY

V: TRBV6-5
J: TRBJ1-3
CDR3: ASEAASGNTIY

V: TRBV5-4
J: TRBJ1-1
CDR3: ASSFGSEAF

V: TRBV6-5
J: TRBJ2-7
CDR3: ASSSRVYEQY

V: TRBV19
J: TRBJ2-1
CDR3: ASSIVGLAGGHNEQF

V: TRBV6-5
J: TRBJ1-2
CDR3: ASTTGFGYT

V: TRBV29-1
J: TRBJ1-1
CDR3: SVVEQANTEAF

V: TRBV27
J: TRBJ2-3
CDR3: ASSLAAGGYTDTQY

V: TRBV13
J: TRBJ1-1
CDR3: ASSIPTGLNTEAF

V: TRBV4-1
J: TRBJ1-2
CDR3: ASSSTVDYGYT

V: TRBV4-1
J: TRBJ2-7
CDR3: ASSQGTSGPYEQY